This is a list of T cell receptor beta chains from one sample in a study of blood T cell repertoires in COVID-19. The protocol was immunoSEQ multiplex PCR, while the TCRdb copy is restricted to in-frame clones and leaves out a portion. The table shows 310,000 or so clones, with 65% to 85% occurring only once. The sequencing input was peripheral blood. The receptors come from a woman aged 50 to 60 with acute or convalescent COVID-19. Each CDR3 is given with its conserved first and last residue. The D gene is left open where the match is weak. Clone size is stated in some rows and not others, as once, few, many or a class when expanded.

CASSPLPLAGGREQFF	TGTGCCAGCAGCCCCCTTCCACTAGCGGGGGGGCGCGAGCAGTTCTTC	TRBV5-5	NA	TRBD2	TRBJ2-1
CSVEISRNQPQHF	TGCAGCGTTGAGATTAGCAGAAATCAGCCCCAGCATTTT	TRBV29-1	once	NA	TRBJ1-5
CASSLRQGSTTEAFF	TGTGCCAGCAGCTTGAGACAGGGATCCACCACTGAAGCTTTCTTT	TRBV5-4	NA	TRBD1	TRBJ1-1
CAISDGTGGSDEQFF	TGTGCCATCAGTGACGGGACAGGGGGTTCCGATGAGCAGTTCTTC	TRBV10-3	NA	TRBD1	TRBJ2-1
CASSLDREGTDTQYF	TGTGCCAGCAGCCTCGACAGGGAAGGCACAGATACGCAGTATTTT	TRBV5-5	NA	TRBD1	TRBJ2-3
CASSVGHQGGNSPLHF	TGTGCCAGCAGCGTAGGCCACCAGGGAGGGAATTCACCCCTCCACTTT	TRBV9	NA	NA	TRBJ1-6
CASSSLRDRGNEQYF	TGTGCCAGCAGCTCCCTCCGGGACAGGGGCAACGAGCAGTACTTC	TRBV11-2	NA	TRBD1	TRBJ2-7
CASSQITGNEQYF	TGTGCCAGCAGCCAAATCACAGGGAACGAGCAGTACTTC	TRBV3-1/TRBV3-2	NA	NA	TRBJ2-7
CASRGGTGKVSPLHF	TGTGCCAGCAGGGGGGGGACAGGGAAAGTCTCACCCCTCCACTTT	TRBV28	NA	TRBD1	TRBJ1-6
CASSTGLTSSGNTIYF	TGTGCCAGCAGCACCGGACTTACAAGCTCTGGAAACACCATATATTTT	TRBV7-2	NA	NA	TRBJ1-3
CASSPGSYNEQFF	TGCGCCAGCAGCCCCGGGTCCTACAATGAGCAGTTCTTC	TRBV4-1	NA	NA	TRBJ2-1
CASSPTGASFETQYF	TGTGCCAGCAGCCCGACAGGGGCGAGTTTCGAGACCCAGTACTTC	TRBV11-3	NA	TRBD1	TRBJ2-5
CASSYGQGSDTEAFF	TGTGCCAGCAGCTATGGACAGGGTTCGGACACTGAAGCTTTCTTT	TRBV5-4	NA	TRBD1	TRBJ1-1
CASSLIGIEAFF	TGTGCCAGCAGCTTAATCGGGATTGAAGCTTTCTTT	TRBV13	NA	NA	TRBJ1-1
CASSPQGRLTGELFF	TGTGCCAGCAGCCCACAGGGCCGGCTCACCGGGGAGCTGTTTTTT	TRBV5-5	once	NA	TRBJ2-2
CAWSVRGSAFF	TGTGCCTGGAGTGTACGCGGGTCGGCTTTCTTT	TRBV30	NA	NA	TRBJ1-1
CASSYGGLNSPLHF	TGTGCCAGCAGTTACGGCGGTTTAAATTCACCCCTCCACTTT	TRBV6-5	NA	NA	TRBJ1-6
CASRPTVYSNQPQHF	TGTGCCAGCAGACCGACAGTTTATAGCAATCAGCCCCAGCATTTT	TRBV2	NA	NA	TRBJ1-5
CASSAGFGGSGNTIYF	TGCGCCAGCAGCGCTGGATTCGGGGGCTCTGGAAACACCATATATTTT	TRBV5-1	NA	NA	TRBJ1-3
CASSAAQGATEAFF	TGTGCCAGCAGCGCCGCACAGGGGGCCACTGAAGCTTTCTTT	TRBV9	NA	TRBD1	TRBJ1-1
CASSFRESQFF	TGTGCCAGCAGCTTTCGGGAGTCGCAGTTCTTC	TRBV5-4	NA	NA	TRBJ2-1
CASSLKQKGGYTF	TGTGCCAGCAGCTTAAAACAGAAAGGTGGCTACACCTTC	TRBV13	NA	NA	TRBJ1-2
CASSYNTGLYGYTF	TGTGCCAGCAGCTATAATACAGGGCTCTATGGCTACACCTTC	TRBV6-5	NA	NA	TRBJ1-2
CASSPNRAGGNQFF	TGTGCCAGCAGTCCCAATCGCGCGGGAGGGAACCAGTTCTTC	TRBV28	NA	TRBD2	TRBJ2-1
CASGQGTDSYTF	TGTGCCAGTGGGCAGGGGACAGACAGCTACACCTTC	TRBV3-1/TRBV3-2	NA	TRBD1	TRBJ1-2
CASSYPPTRAEAFF	TGTGCCAGCAGTTACCCGCCGACAAGAGCTGAAGCTTTCTTT	TRBV6-2/TRBV6-3	NA	NA	TRBJ1-1
CASRRPGEGSVQNYEQYF	TGTGCCAGCAGGCGTCCCGGGGAAGGTAGCGTTCAAAATTACGAGCAGTACTTC	TRBV6-4	NA	NA	TRBJ2-7
CSVERLAGTGELFF	TGCAGCGTTGAGCGGCTAGCGGGTACCGGGGAGCTGTTTTTT	TRBV29-1	few	TRBD2	TRBJ2-2
CASRPLKTGIMNTEAFF	TGTGCCAGTAGACCCCTTAAGACAGGAATAATGAACACTGAAGCTTTCTTT	TRBV19	NA	NA	TRBJ1-1
CATSRGGQPDQPQHF	TGTGCCACCAGCAGAGGCGGGCAGCCTGATCAGCCCCAGCATTTT	TRBV15	few	NA	TRBJ1-5
CASSIKEGRASPLHF	TGTGCCAGTAGTATCAAGGAAGGCAGGGCATCACCCCTCCACTTT	TRBV19	few	NA	TRBJ1-6
CASSPSSTYGYTF	TGTGCCAGCAGCCCCTCTAGCACCTATGGCTACACCTTC	TRBV7-2	NA	NA	TRBJ1-2
CASSSGVGQDETQYF	TGTGCCAGCAGCTCCGGAGTTGGCCAAGATGAGACCCAGTACTTC	TRBV7-8	NA	NA	TRBJ2-5
CASSGGEIYGYTF	TGTGCCAGCAGCGGGGGGGAAATCTATGGCTACACCTTC	TRBV3-1/TRBV3-2	NA	NA	TRBJ1-2
CASSPGMDTEKLFF	TGCGCCAGCAGCCCCGGCATGGACACTGAAAAACTGTTTTTT	TRBV5-1	NA	NA	TRBJ1-4
CASLSPFGYTF	TGTGCCAGCCTATCCCCCTTTGGCTACACCTTC	TRBV12-3/TRBV12-4	NA	NA	TRBJ1-2
CASSLAPGTGNEQYF	TGCGCCAGCAGCTTGGCCCCCGGGACAGGGAACGAGCAGTACTTC	TRBV5-1	NA	TRBD1	TRBJ2-7
CASRRGTGEGQETQYF	TGCGCCAGCAGAAGGGGCACGGGAGAGGGCCAAGAGACCCAGTACTTC	TRBV10-2	NA	NA	TRBJ2-5
CASSSGGQGATGELFF	TGTGCCAGCAGCTCCGGGGGGCAGGGGGCCACCGGGGAGCTGTTTTTT	TRBV7-2	NA	NA	TRBJ2-2
CASSFVTGELFF	TGTGCCAGCAGTTTTGTAACCGGGGAGCTGTTTTTT	TRBV12-3/TRBV12-4	NA	NA	TRBJ2-2
CASSSDRVAHEQYF	TGTGCCAGCAGTTCAGACAGGGTTGCCCACGAGCAGTACTTC	TRBV5-8	NA	TRBD1	TRBJ2-7
CASSLEGVETQYF	TGTGCCAGCAGCTTGGAAGGGGTTGAGACCCAGTACTTC	TRBV5-4	NA	NA	TRBJ2-5
CASSIGRGNIQYF	TGCGCCAGCAGTATTGGCAGGGGAAACATTCAGTACTTC	TRBV10-1	NA	NA	TRBJ2-4
CASSFPLRANEQFF	TGTGCCAGCAGCTTTCCCCTCAGGGCGAATGAGCAGTTCTTC	TRBV7-6	NA	NA	TRBJ2-1
CASSRDSYEQYF	TGTGCCAGCAGTCGGGACAGCTACGAGCAGTACTTC	TRBV27	NA	TRBD1	TRBJ2-7
CASSAGQGSTLQETQYF	TGTGCCAGCAGTGCCGGACAGGGATCTACCCTTCAAGAGACCCAGTACTTC	TRBV2	few	TRBD1	TRBJ2-5
CASSLLAGGGETQYF	TGCGCCAGCAGCCTCCTTGCGGGGGGCGGAGAGACCCAGTACTTC	TRBV4-1	NA	TRBD2	TRBJ2-5
CASSSREQGSGQETQYF	TGTGCCAGTAGTAGCAGAGAACAGGGGTCTGGCCAAGAGACCCAGTACTTC	TRBV19	many	TRBD1	TRBJ2-5
CAWDLRSTEAFF	TGTGCCTGGGACCTGAGGAGCACTGAAGCTTTCTTT	TRBV30	NA	NA	TRBJ1-1
CASGFVRDRGYEQYF	TGTGCTAGTGGTTTTGTCCGGGACAGGGGCTACGAGCAGTACTTC	TRBV12-5	few	TRBD1	TRBJ2-7
CASSFYGQGYGYTF	TGTGCCAGCAGTTTTTACGGACAGGGTTATGGCTACACCTTC	TRBV27	once	TRBD1	TRBJ1-2
CASSLVLESRGYTF	TGCGCCAGCAGCTTGGTGCTGGAATCGAGGGGCTACACCTTC	TRBV5-1	NA	NA	TRBJ1-2
CASSMDRNGYTF	TGTGCCAGTAGTATGGACAGGAATGGCTACACCTTC	TRBV19	NA	TRBD1	TRBJ1-2